The TCR beta chain under discussion was sequenced for a study of blood T cells in healthy people across ages. Notes on the study in general: As age increased, TCR beta diversity per million T cells fell in a roughly linear fashion.

This clonotype was recorded only once. Antigen unknown. PCR was performed a second time for roughly 7 to 11 cycles using a sample-barcoded 5' primer and a J-beta primer mix. TCRdb passed the 5' RACE reads through MiXCR, listing each CDR3 protein once. The sample has around 800,000 distinct CDR3 sequences; approximately 24% are singletons. Germline CDR1 reads LGHNA; CDR2 reads YNFKEQ. The CDR3 is 15 residues long. Trimming left V 0 bases short and J 6 bases short, with 13 bases between. Drawn from each donor were roughly 9.4 milliliters of peripheral blood. In addition, the sample was reused for a study of T cells of mothers and their children. From that study: Each mother yielded more than 9 million TCR beta CDR3 reads. Each child yielded some 3 million reads. It was found that thymic selection shapes TCR recombination output similarly in related and unrelated pairs.

Sequencing was performed on blood. The TCR comes from a boy aged 10-17 years in good health. The V and J genes are TRBV4-2 and TRBJ2-3, with a tentative D call TRBD2 (6 bases). The CDR3, as DNA: TGTGCCAGCAGCCAAGAGTGGAGGGATCGGGATACGCAGTATTTT. Its translation is CASSQEWRDRDTQYF.